This T cell receptor beta chain was identified during a study of blood T cell repertoires in COVID-19. Study details: COVID-19 samples collected from the United States, Italy and Spain covered acute and convalescent phases. T cells, B-cell-depleted T cells, or PBMCs supplied cDNA or gDNA.

TCRdb keeps only in-frame clones here, not all; method: immunoSEQ multiplex PCR. In the table there are fewer than 200,000 clones, about 90% of which are singletons. The CDR3 is 15 residues long. The germline gives CDR1 MDHEN, CDR2 SYDVKM. V was trimmed by 8 bases and J by 2 bases, leaving 19 bases between them. Participants were aged about 18 to 90 years, lived in around 25 US areas, and enrolled virtually. Each participant's cohort was designated according to participant-reported clinical history. The sequence was obtained from a woman aged 18-35 years who had recovered from COVID-19. The V gene is TRBV28, the J gene TRBJ2-7; possibly TRBD1 for D (5 bases). The sample consisted of PBMCs or T cells enriched from blood (not recorded which). CDR3 sequence (DNA): TGTGCCAGCGCACCCGCTCCAGACAGTACCTACGAGCAGTACTTC. Its protein is CASAPAPDSTYEQYF. Looking up the rest from reference TRBV28 and TRBJ2-7 gives the full variable domain: DVKVTQSSRYLVKRTGEKVFLECVQDMDHENMFWYRQDPGLGLRLIYFSYDVKMKEKGDIPEGYSVSREKKERFSLILESASTNQTSMYLCASAPAPDSTYEQYFGPGTRLTVT.